This T cell receptor beta chain was observed in a study of T cells in Graves' hyperthyroidism and ophthalmopathy. Study-wide background: At the time of initial diagnosis and before any treatment, peripheral blood was collected. Study-wide points: Model-based prediction identified ophthalmopathy a median roughly 5.9 months prior to its onset. Blood held most thyroid clonotypes expanded above 0.001 frequency.

It was uncontrolled infection, other autoimmune disease, pregnancy or lactation that excluded patients. This CDR3 spans 13 amino acids. Germline-derived CDR1 and CDR2 are MDHEN and SYDVKM. V gave up 2 bases and J gave up 5 bases, with 7 bases separating them. This clonotype occurred many times. Its antigen is not identified. Amplified TCR beta CDR3 regions derived from RNA transcripts. First-round RT-PCR targeting the TCR CDR3 was performed with the HTBI primer set. Using its own MiXCR run on the multiplex PCR reads, TCRdb lists one record per CDR3 protein. Here the sample spans 650,000 to 750,000 distinct CDR3 sequences, around 13% being singletons.

Input material: blood. This chain links TRBV28 with TRBJ1-5; D gene uncertain. This TCR derives from a young woman with Graves' hyperthyroidism. The CDR3: CASSLRIHQPQHF. DNA of the CDR3: TGTGCCAGCAGTTTAAGGATCCATCAGCCCCAGCATTTT. The full variable domain, completed using reference TRBV28 and TRBJ1-5, is DVKVTQSSRYLVKRTGEKVFLECVQDMDHENMFWYRQDPGLGLRLIYFSYDVKMKEKGDIPEGYSVSREKKERFSLILESASTNQTSMYLCASSLRIHQPQHFGDGTRLSIL.